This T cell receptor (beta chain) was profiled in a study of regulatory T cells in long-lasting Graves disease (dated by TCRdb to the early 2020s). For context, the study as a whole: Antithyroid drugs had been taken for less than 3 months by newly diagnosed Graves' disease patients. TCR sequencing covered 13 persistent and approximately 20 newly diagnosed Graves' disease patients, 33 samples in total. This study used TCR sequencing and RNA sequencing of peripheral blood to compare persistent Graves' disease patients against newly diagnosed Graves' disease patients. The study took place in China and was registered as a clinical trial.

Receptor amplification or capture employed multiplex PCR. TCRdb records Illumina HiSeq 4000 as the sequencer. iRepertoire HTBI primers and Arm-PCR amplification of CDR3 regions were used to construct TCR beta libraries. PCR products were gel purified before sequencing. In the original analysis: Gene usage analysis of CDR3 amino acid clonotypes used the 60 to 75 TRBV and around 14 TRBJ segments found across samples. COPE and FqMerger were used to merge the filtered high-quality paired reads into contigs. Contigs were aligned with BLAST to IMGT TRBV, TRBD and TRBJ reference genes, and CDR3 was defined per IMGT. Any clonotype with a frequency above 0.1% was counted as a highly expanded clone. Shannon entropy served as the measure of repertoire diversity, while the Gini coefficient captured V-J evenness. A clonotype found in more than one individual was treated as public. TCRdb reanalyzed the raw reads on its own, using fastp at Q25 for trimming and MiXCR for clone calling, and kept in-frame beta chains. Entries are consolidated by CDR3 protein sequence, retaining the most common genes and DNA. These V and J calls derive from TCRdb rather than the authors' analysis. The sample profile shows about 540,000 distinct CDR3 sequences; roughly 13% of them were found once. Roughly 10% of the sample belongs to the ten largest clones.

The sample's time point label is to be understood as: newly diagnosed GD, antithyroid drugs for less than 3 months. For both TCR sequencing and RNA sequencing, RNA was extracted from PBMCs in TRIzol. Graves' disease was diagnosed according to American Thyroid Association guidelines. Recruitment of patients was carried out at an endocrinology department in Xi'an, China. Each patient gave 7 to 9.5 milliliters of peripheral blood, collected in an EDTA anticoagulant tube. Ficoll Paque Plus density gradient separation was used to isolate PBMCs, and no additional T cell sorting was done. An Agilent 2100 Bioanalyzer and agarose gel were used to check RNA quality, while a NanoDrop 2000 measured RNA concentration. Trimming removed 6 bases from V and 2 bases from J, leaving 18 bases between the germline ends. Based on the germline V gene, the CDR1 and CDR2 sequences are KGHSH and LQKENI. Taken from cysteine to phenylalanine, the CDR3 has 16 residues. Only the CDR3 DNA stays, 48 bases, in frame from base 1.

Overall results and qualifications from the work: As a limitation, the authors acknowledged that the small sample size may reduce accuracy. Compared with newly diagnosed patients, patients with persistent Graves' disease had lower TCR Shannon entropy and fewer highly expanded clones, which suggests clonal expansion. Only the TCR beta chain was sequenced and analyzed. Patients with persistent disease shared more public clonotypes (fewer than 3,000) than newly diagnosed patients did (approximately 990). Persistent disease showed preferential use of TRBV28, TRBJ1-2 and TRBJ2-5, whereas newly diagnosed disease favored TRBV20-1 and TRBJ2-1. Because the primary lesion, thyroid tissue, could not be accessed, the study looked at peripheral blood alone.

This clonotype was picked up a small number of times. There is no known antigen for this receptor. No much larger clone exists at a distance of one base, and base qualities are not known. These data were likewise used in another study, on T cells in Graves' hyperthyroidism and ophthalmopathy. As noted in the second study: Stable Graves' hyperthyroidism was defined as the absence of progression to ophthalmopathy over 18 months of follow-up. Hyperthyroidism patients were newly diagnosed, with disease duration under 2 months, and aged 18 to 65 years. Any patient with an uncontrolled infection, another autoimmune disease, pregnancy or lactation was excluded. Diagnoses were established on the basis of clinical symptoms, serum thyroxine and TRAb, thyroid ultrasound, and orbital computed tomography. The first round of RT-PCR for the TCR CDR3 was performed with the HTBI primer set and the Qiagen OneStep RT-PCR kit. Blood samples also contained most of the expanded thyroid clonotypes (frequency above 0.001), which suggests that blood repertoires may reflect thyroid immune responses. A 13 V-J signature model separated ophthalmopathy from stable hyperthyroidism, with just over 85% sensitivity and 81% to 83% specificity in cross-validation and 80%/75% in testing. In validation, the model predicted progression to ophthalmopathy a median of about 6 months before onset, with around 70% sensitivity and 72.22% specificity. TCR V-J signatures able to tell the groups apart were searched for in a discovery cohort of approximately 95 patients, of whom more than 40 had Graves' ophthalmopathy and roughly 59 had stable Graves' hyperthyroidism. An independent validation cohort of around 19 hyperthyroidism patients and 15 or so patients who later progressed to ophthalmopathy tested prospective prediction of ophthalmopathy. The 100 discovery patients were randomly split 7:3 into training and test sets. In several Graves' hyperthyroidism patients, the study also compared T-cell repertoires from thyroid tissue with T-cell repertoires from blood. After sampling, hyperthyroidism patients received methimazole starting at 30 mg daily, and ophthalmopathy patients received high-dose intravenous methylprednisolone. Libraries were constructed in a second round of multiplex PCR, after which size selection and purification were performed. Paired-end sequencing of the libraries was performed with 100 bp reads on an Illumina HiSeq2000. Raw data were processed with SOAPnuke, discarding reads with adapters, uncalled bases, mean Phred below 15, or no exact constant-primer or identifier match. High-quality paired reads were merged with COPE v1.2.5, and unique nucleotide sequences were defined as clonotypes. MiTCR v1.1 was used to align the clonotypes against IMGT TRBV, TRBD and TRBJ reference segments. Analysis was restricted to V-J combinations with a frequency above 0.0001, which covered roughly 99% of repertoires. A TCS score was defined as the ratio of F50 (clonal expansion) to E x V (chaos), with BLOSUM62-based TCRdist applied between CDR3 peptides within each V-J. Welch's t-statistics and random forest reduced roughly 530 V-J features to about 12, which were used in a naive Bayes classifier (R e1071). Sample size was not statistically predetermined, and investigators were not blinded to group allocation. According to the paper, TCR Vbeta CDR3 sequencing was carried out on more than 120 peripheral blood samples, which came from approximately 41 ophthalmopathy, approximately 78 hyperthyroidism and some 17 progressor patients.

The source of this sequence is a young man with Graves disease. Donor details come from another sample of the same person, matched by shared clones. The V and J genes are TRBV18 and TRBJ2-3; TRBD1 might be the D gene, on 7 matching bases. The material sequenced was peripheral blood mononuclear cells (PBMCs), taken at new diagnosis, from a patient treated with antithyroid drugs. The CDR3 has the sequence CASSGGTAFATDTQYF. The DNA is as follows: TGTGCCAGCTCGGGCGGGACAGCCTTCGCCACAGATACGCAGTATTTT. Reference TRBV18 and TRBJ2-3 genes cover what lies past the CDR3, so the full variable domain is NAGVMQNPRHLVRRRGQEARLRCSPMKGHSHVYWYRQLPEEGLKFMVYLQKENIIDESGMPKERFSAEFPKEGPSILRIQQVVRGDSAAYFCASSGGTAFATDTQYFGPGTRLTVL.